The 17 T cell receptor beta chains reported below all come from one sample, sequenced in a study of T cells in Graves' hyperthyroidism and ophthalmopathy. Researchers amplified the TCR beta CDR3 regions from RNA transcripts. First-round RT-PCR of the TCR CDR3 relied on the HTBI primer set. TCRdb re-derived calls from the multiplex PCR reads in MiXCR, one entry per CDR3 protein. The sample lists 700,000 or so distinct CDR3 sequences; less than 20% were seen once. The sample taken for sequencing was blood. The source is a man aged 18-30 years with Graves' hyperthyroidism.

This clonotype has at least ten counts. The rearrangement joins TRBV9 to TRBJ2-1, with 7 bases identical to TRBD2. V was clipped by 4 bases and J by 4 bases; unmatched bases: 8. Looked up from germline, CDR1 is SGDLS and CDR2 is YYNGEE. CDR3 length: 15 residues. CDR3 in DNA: TGTGCCAGCAGCACGCAACCGGGGGGATACAATGAGCAGTTCTTC. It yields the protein CASSTQPGGYNEQFF.

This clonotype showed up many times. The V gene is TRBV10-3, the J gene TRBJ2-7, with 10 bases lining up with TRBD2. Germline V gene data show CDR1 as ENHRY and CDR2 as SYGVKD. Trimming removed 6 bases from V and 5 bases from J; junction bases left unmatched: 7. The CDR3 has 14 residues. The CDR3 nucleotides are TGTGCCATCAGATCTAGCGGGAGTCTTAACGAGCAGTACTTC. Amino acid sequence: CAIRSSGSLNEQYF.

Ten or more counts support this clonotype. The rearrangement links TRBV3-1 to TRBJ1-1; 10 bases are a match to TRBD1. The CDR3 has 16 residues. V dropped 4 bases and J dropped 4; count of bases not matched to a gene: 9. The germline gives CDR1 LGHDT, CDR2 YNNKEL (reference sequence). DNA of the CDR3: TGTGCCAGCAGCCTGGAGACAGGGGGCGAAAGCACTGAAGCTTTCTTT. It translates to CASSLETGGESTEAFF. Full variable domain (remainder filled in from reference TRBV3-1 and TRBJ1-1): DTAVSQTPKYLVTQMGNDKSIKCEQNLGHDTMYWYKQDSKKFLKIMFSYNNKELIINETVPNRFSPKSPDKAHLNLHINSLELGDSAVYFCASSLETGGESTEAFFGQGTRLTVV.

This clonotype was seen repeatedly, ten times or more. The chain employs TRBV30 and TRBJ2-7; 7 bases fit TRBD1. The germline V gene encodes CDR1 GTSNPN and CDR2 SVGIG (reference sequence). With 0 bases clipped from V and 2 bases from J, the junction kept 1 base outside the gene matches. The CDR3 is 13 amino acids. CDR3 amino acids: CAWSVDRAYEQYF. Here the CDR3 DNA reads TGTGCCTGGAGTGTAGACAGGGCCTACGAGCAGTACTTC.

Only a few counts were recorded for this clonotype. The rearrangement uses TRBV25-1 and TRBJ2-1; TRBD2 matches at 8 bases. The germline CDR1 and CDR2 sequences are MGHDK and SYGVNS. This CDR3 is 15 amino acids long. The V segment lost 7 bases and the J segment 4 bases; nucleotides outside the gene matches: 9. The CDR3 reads CASKQGGRPYNEQFF. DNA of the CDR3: TGTGCCAGCAAACAGGGCGGGAGGCCTTACAATGAGCAGTTCTTC.

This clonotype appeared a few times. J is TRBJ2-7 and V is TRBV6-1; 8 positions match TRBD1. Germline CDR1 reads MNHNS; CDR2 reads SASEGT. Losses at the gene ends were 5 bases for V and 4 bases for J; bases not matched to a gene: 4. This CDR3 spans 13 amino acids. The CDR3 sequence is CASSPRDRYEQYF. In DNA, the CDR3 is TGTGCCAGCAGTCCGCGGGACAGGTACGAGCAGTACTTC.

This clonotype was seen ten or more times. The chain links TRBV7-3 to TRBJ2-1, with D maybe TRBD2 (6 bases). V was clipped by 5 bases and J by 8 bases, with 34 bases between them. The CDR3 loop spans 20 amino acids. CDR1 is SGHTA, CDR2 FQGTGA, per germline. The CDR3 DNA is TGTGCCAGCAGCGCCCTAGGAAGTAGGCTAGCGCACGAGATTGGAGATGAGCAGTTCTTC. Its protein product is CASSALGSRLAHEIGDEQFF.

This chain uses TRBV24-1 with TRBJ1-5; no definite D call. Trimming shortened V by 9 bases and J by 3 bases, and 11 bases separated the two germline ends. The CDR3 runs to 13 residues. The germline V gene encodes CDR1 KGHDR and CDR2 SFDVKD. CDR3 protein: CATRPVFNQPQHF. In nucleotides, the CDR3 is TGTGCCACCCGGCCTGTATTCAATCAGCCCCAGCATTTT.

The DNA of the CDR3 is TGTGCCAGCAGTTACGGGGCCCACCCTAAGGAAGCTTTCTTT. As protein: CASSYGAHPKEAFF. The chain is built from TRBV6-5 and TRBJ1-1; a possible D gene is TRBD1 (5 bases). The germline CDR1 and CDR2 sequences are MNHEY and SVGAGI. The V gene lost 2 bases and the J gene lost 8 bases, with 15 bases spanning the gap. CDR3 length: 14 residues.

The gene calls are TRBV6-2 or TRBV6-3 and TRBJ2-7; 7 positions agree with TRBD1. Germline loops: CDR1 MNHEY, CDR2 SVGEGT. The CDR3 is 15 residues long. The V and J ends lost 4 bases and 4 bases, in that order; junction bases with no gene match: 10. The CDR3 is CASSSGTAQYYEQYF. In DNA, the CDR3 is TGTGCCAGCAGTTCGGGGACAGCGCAATATTACGAGCAGTACTTC.

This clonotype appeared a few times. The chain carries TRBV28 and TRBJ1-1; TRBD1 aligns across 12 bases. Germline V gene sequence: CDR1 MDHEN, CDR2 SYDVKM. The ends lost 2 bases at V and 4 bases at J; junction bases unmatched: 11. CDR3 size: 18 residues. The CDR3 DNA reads TGTGCCAGCAGTTTAATCGTTGGGACAGGGGGCGAGGGCACTGAAGCTTTCTTT. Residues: CASSLIVGTGGEGTEAFF.

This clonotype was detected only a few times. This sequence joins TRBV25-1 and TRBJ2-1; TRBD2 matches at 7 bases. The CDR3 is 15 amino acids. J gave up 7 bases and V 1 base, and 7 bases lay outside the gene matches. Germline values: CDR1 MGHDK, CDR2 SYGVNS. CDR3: CASSELVGGRNEQFF. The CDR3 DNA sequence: TGTGCCAGCAGTGAATTAGTGGGAGGGCGGAATGAGCAGTTCTTC. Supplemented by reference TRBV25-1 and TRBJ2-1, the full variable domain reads EADIYQTPRYLVIGTGKKITLECSQTMGHDKMYWYQQDPGMELHLIHYSYGVNSTEKGDLSSESTVSRIRTEHFPLTLESARPSHTSQYLCASSELVGGRNEQFFGPGTRLTVL.

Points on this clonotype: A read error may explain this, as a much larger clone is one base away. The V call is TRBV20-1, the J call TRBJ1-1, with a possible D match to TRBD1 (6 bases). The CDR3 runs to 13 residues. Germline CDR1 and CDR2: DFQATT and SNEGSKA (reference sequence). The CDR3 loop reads CSASTGLNTEVFF. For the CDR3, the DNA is TGCAGTGCTTCGACAGGCCTGAACACTGAAGTTTTCTTT.

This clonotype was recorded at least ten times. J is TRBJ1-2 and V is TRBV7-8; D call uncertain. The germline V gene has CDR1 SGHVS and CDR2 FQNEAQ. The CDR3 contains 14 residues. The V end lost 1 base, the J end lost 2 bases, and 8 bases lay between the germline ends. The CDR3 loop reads CASSLGVRNYGYTF. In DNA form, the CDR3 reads TGTGCCAGCAGCTTAGGGGTCAGGAACTATGGCTACACCTTC.

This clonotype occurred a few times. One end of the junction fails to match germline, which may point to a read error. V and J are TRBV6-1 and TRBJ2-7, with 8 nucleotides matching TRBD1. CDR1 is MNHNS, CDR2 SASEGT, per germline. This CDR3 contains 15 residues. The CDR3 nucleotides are TGTGCCAGCAGGGAAGGACAGGGAGGAACCTACGAGCAGTACTTC. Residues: CASREGQGGTYEQYF.

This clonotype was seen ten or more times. The CDR3 is CASSEIVGWAAQYF. The CDR3 DNA sequence: TGTGCCAGCAGTGAGATAGTGGGGTGGGCAGCCCAGTACTTC. The rearrangement joins TRBV2 to TRBJ2-5; no firm D call. Trimming cost V 3 bases and J 9 bases, with 17 bases left between them. CDR3 length: 14 amino acids. Germline loops: CDR1 SNHLY, CDR2 FYNNEI.

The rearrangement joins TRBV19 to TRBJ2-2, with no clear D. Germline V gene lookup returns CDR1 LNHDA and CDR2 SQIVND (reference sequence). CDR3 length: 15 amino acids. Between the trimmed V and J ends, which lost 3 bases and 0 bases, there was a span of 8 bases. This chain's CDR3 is CASSISRTNTGELFF. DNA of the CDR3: TGTGCCAGTAGTATCTCCAGGACGAACACCGGGGAGCTGTTTTTT. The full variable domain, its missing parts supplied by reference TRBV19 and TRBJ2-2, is DGGITQSPKYLFRKEGQNVTLSCEQNLNHDAMYWYRQDPGQGLRLIYYSQIVNDFQKGDIAEGYSVSREKKESFPLTVTSAQKNPTAFYLCASSISRTNTGELFFGEGSRLTVL.